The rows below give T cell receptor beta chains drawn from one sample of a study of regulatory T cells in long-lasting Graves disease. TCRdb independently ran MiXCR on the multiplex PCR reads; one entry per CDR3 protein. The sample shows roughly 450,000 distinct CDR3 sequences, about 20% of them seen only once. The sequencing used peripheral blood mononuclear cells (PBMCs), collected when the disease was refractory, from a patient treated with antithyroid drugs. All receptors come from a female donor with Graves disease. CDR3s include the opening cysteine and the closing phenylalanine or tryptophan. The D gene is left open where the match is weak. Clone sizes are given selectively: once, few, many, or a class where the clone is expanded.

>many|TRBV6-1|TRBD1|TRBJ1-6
TGTGCCAGCAGCCAGGACAGGGGCCATTCACCCCTCCACTTT
CASSQDRGHSPLHF
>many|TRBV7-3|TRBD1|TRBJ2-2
TGTGCCAGCAGCCCGACAGGGGAAATCGGGGAGCTGTTTTTT
CASSPTGEIGELFF
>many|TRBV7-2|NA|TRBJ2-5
TGTGCCAGCAGCCCTGGGACACGAACCCAGTACTTC
CASSPGTRTQYF
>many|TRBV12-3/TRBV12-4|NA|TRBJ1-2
TGTGCCAGCAGCACCCTGGAGGGGAGGAATGGCTACACCTTC
CASSTLEGRNGYTF
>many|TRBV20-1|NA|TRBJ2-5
TGCAGTGCTGTCAACGATGGGGGCGGGGAGACGCTCGGGGAGACCCAGTACTTC
CSAVNDGGGETLGETQYF
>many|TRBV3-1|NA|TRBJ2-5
TGTGCCAGCAGCCATGGCGCGGGAGAGACCCAGTACTTC
CASSHGAGETQYF
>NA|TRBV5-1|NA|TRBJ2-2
TGCGCCAGCAGCTTGGCCGGGACTGACACCGGGGAGCTGTTTTTT
CASSLAGTDTGELFF
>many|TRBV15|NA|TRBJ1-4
TGTGCCACCAGCCCACAGCCTAGGGAAAAACTGTTTTTT
CATSPQPREKLFF
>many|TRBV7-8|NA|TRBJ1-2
TGTGCCAGCAGCCCCCGGGACTATGGCTACACCTTC
CASSPRDYGYTF
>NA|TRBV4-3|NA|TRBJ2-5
TGCGCCAGCAGCCAAGAAATCCTAGTCGGAGAGACCCAGTACTTC
CASSQEILVGETQYF
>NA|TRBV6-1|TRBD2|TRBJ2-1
TGTGCCAGCGGCCGGGGGTATAGCGGGAGATACAATGAGCAGTTCTTC
CASGRGYSGRYNEQFF
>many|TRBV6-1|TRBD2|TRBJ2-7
TGTGCCGGGGGGGACTCAATCTACGAGCAGTACTTC
CAGGDSIYEQYF
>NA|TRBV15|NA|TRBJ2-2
TGTGCCACCAGTACCGAACCTTTGCAAGGGTCTACCGGGGAGCTGTTTTTT
CATSTEPLQGSTGELFF
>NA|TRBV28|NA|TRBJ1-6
TGTGCCAGCAGTTTTCAGAGCTCCTATAATCCACCCCTCCACTTT
CASSFQSSYNPPLHF
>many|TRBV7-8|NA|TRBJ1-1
TGTGCCAGCAGCTTAGTTGGGGGGCGGAATGAAGCTTTCTTT
CASSLVGGRNEAFF
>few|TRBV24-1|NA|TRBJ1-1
TGTGCCACCAGTGATTTTAAAGAAGCTTTCTTT
CATSDFKEAFF
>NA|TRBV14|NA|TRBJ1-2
TGTGCCAGCAGCCAAACAGGGAGCGGCTATGGCTACACCTTC
CASSQTGSGYGYTF
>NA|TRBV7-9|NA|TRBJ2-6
TGTGCCAGCCCCCCACGGGACTCTGGGGCCAACGTCCTGACTTTC
CASPPRDSGANVLTF
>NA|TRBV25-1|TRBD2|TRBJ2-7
TGTGCCAGCAGTGATAGTGCTAGCGGGGGCGAGCAGTACTTC
CASSDSASGGEQYF
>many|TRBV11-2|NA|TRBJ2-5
TGTGCCAGCTGTTTAGGCCCGGGGGAGACCCAGTACTTC
CASCLGPGETQYF
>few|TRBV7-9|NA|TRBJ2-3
TGTGCCAGCAGCGAGATGTTGCAGGGGAGACTAGGAGATACGCAGTATTTT
CASSEMLQGRLGDTQYF
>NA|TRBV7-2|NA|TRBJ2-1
TGTGCCAGCAGCTTAGATCTCCAGCTTGAGCAGTTCTTC
CASSLDLQLEQFF
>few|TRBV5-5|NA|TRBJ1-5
TGTGCCAGCAGCTTGCGGGGAGCCACTATGGATCAGCCCCAGCATTTT
CASSLRGATMDQPQHF
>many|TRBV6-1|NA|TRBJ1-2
TGTGCCAGCAGACAAGGGGGGGACTATGGCTACACCTTC
CASRQGGDYGYTF
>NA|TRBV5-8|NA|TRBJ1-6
TGTGCCAGCAGCTTGAGTCGAACCCTTGATAATTCACCCCTCCACTTT
CASSLSRTLDNSPLHF
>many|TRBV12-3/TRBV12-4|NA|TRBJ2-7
TGTGCCAGCAGGAGGGGGGGGATAACCTACGAGCAGTACTTC
CASRRGGITYEQYF
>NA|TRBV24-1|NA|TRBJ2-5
TGTGCCACCAGTGAAAAAGCTAGGCCCCCCGAGACCCAGTACTTC
CATSEKARPPETQYF
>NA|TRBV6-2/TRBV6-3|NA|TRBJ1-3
TGTGCCAGCAGTTACGGCGGCGGAATCTCTGGAAACACCATATATTTT
CASSYGGGISGNTIYF
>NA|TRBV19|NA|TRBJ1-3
TGTGCCAGTAGTAGACTCGACAGGCCTGGAAACACCATATATTTT
CASSRLDRPGNTIYF
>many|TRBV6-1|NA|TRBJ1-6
TGTGCCAGCAGGTGGGGAGGGTCCTATAATTCACCCCTCCACTTT
CASRWGGSYNSPLHF
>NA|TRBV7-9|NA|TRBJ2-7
TGTGCCAGCAGCTTAAGACGGTACAATTCCTACGAGCAGTACTTC
CASSLRRYNSYEQYF
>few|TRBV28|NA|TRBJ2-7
TGTGCCAGCAGTGAGGACAGCGGGAAGCCCTACGAGCAGTACTTC
CASSEDSGKPYEQYF
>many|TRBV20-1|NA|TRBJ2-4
TGCAGTGCCGAGGGGTCGGGGCCGCACATTCAGTACTTC
CSAEGSGPHIQYF
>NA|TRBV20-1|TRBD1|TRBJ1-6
TGCAGTGCTAGAGCTCCGGGACAGGGGGAGGGTTCACCCCTCCACTTT
CSARAPGQGEGSPLHF
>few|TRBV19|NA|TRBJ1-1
TGTGCCAGTAGTATAAGGAATCGGGTTCACACTGAAGCTTTCTTT
CASSIRNRVHTEAFF
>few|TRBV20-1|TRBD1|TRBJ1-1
TGCAGTGCTGCGGGACAGGTCCATATTCAGGCTTTCTTT
CSAAGQVHIQAFF
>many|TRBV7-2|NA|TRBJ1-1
TGTGCCAGCAGCCCCCATCAGCGGAACACTGAAGCTTTCTTT
CASSPHQRNTEAFF
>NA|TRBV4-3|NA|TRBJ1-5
TGCGCCAGCAGCCAAGATACCAGTAGCAATCAGCCCCAGCATTTT
CASSQDTSSNQPQHF
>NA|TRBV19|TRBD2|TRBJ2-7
TGTGCCAGTAGTTCCTGGACTAGCGAGGGGGCCTACGAGCAGTACTTC
CASSSWTSEGAYEQYF
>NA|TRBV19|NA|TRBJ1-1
TGTGCCAGTAGTATTCGGACGTTGAACACTGAAGCTTTCTTT
CASSIRTLNTEAFF
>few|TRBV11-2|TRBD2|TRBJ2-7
TGTGCCAGCAGCCAACTAGCGGGAGATTACGAGCAGTACTTC
CASSQLAGDYEQYF
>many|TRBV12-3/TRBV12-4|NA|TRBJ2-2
TGTGCCGGAAGGGGGGCCGGGGAGCTGTTTTTT
CAGRGAGELFF
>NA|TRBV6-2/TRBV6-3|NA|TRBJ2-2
TGTGCCAGCACCAGGGACCTTAGCACCGGGGAGCTGTTTTTT
CASTRDLSTGELFF
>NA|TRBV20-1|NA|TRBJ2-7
TGCAGTGCTAGAGCTGGCAGGGAATCCTACGAGCAGTACTTC
CSARAGRESYEQYF
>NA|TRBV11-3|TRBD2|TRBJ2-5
TGTGCCAGCAGCTCCCCCAAAGGGTTGCTAGCGGGGGGAGAGACCCAGTACTTC
CASSSPKGLLAGGETQYF
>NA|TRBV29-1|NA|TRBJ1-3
TGCAGCGTCACACTAACCTCTGGAAACACCATATATTTT
CSVTLTSGNTIYF
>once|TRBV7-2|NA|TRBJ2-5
TGCGCCAGCAGCCAAGATCGGAGCTGGGAGACCCAGTACTTC
CASSQDRSWETQYF
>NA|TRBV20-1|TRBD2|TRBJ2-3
TGCAGTGCTAGTAAGGTGGCTAGCGGGGGCGATACGCAGTATTTT
CSASKVASGGDTQYF
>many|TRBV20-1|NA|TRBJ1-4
TGCAGTGCATATTCAGGGTCGCTAAGCGAAAAACTGTTTTTT
CSAYSGSLSEKLFF
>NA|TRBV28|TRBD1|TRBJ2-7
TGTGCCAGCAGTTTACCGGGACAGGGCGGCAGCGGGGTACGCGAGCAGTACTTC
CASSLPGQGGSGVREQYF
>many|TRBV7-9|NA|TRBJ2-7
TGTGCCAGCAGCTTAGCAGTAGGGAGAGGGGGTACCTACGAGCAGTACTTC
CASSLAVGRGGTYEQYF
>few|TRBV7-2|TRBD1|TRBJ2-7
TGTGCCAGCAGCTTAGACAGGGGGAACAACGAGCAGTACTTC
CASSLDRGNNEQYF
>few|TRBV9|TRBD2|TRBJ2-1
TGTGCCAGCAGCGTAGACGGGCAGCGGGGCCGCTTTGAGCAGTTCTTC
CASSVDGQRGRFEQFF
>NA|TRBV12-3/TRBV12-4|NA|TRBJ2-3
TGTGCCAGCAGTTTTACAGACAGGCACCCGCAGTATTTT
CASSFTDRHPQYF
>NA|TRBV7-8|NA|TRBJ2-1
TGTGCCAGCAGCCGTCTTAGTAGCAGCTCCTACAATGAGCAGTTCTTC
CASSRLSSSSYNEQFF
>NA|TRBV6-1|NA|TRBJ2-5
TGTGCCAGCAGAGGTCCTGGGACGTCGGGCCAAGAGACCCAGTACTTC
CASRGPGTSGQETQYF
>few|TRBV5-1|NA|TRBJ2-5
TGCGCCAGCAGCTTGGAACCACCGACGACCCAGTACTTC
CASSLEPPTTQYF
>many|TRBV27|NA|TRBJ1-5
TGTGCCAGCAGTTTAAGCGTCAGTCAGCCCCAGCATTTT
CASSLSVSQPQHF